This TCR beta chain is from a study of blood T cell repertoires in COVID-19 (dated by TCRdb to 2020 to 2021). For the wider study: Collaborator samples came from the United States, Italy and Spain and covered acute and convalescent phases of COVID-19. Where HLA class I and class II types were available, the types were taken from metadata supplied by the sample provider, not from assay-based typing. Sample metadata almost always included a de-identified subject ID, COVID-19 status, age in years and sex. Samples came from the ongoing ImmuneRACE study (first 160 participants) plus 1,254 subjects from 6 global collaborators. The dataset comprised deeply sampled blood TCRbeta repertoires from subjects exposed to, actively infected with, or recovered from COVID-19. The prospective study material was composed of cDNA or gDNA derived from T cells, B-cell-depleted T cells, or PBMCs. The repertoires were made available in a free public database intended to serve as a resource for research on the immune response to SARS-CoV-2.

As for this clone: The antigen this receptor binds is unknown. Base qualities are not provided; no much larger clone lies one nucleotide away.

One collaborating source in Seattle enrolled patients while the patients were actively infected and followed the patients over time throughout the course of disease. Each collaborating institution followed its own protocols to collect whole blood in K2EDTA tubes. For TCRbeta analysis, collaborator samples were shipped as frozen whole blood, as isolated PBMCs, or as DNA extracted from either sample type. From a lookup of the germline V gene, CDR1 and CDR2 are KGHSH and LQKENI. Trimming at the junction amounts to 3 bases on V and 2 bases on J, and the germline ends lie 17 bases apart. The CDR3 holds 17 amino acids from the cysteine to the phenylalanine. Left in the record is the CDR3 DNA by itself, 51 bases read in frame from the first base. TCRbeta CDR3 regions were amplified from genomic DNA by means of the immunoSEQ Assay, a bias-controlled multiplex PCR. The paper's processing steps were these. The number of nucleated cells in each sample was estimated by amplification of reference gene primers within the assay. To quantify the absolute abundance of each unique TCRbeta CDR3 rearrangement, sequence reads were collapsed and filtered. For each sample, productive Simpson clonality was calculated by taking the square root of Simpson's diversity index across productive rearrangements. The table was pulled from immuneACCESS by TCRdb, which kept in-frame rearrangements only. Such tables lose some clones; where checked, under half of the loss comes from unresolved V genes, and the rest has no known cause. The DNA gave D and trimming, while V, J and clone size come from that table. Here the sample has roughly 380,000 clones; roughly nine tenths occur a single time. The ten top clones hold over 3.5% of the sample.

Findings and caveats that apply to the study as a whole: Clinical and demographic metadata were provided uncurated, with the amount varying by source and participant.

This receptor chain uses TRBV18 and TRBJ1-3; a tentative D call is TRBD1 (5 bases match). The sequence was collected from a woman aged 55-75 years with COVID-19, enrolled during active disease. Sequenced material: peripheral blood. The DNA is as follows: TGTGCCAGCTCACCTCTCCAGACAGAGTCCCCTGGAAACACCATATATTTT. Its protein product is CASSPLQTESPGNTIYF.